These 29 T cell receptor beta chains came from one sample sequenced in a study of identical twins. Each CDR3 protein gets one entry after TCRdb re-called the 5' RACE reads with MiXCR. The sample has approximately 1.8 million distinct CDR3 sequences; roughly 35% are singletons. Sequencing was performed on cord blood. Every receptor here comes from a newborn girl in good health.

The rearrangement links TRBV27 to TRBJ1-1, with 7 bases aligning to TRBD1. Trimming at V came to 0 bases and at J to 3 bases, leaving 1 base not matched to a gene. This CDR3 has 14 amino acids. The germline CDR1 and CDR2 sequences are MNHEY and SMNVEV (reference sequence). This chain's CDR3 is CASSLSRGHTEAFF. Written as DNA, the CDR3 is TGTGCCAGCAGTTTATCTAGGGGGCACACTGAAGCTTTCTTT.

V gene TRBV27 combines with J gene TRBJ2-5, with 9 bases that match TRBD2. The J segment lost 5 bases and the V segment lost 5 bases, leaving 9 bases of the junction unmatched. This CDR3 region has 15 residues. Germline CDR1 is MNHEY and CDR2 is SMNVEV (reference sequence). DNA of the CDR3: TGTGCCAGCAGTCCAAAAGCGGGGGGAATGGAGACCCAGTACTTC. Encoded protein: CASSPKAGGMETQYF.

This clonotype was counted many times. The chain has TRBV5-1 and TRBJ2-4; TRBD2 is a possible D gene (6 bases). V was pared by 4 bases and J by 8 bases, with 13 bases between. From germline, CDR1 is SGHRS and CDR2 YFSETQ. The CDR3 loop spans 13 amino acids. The CDR3 DNA is TGCGCCAGCAGCCCCCCACGGAGGGACATTCAGTACTTC. It is translated as CASSPPRRDIQYF.

In this sample, this clonotype turned up a few times. This chain links TRBV20-1 with TRBJ2-1; TRBD2 matches at 9 bases. The CDR3 length is 13 residues. The ends lost 5 bases at V and 2 bases at J; junction bases unmatched: 1. Per the germline V gene, CDR1 is DFQATT and CDR2 is SNEGSKA (reference sequence). CDR3 loop: CSAASGAYNEQFF. CDR3 nucleotides: TGCAGTGCTGCTAGCGGGGCCTACAATGAGCAGTTCTTC.

The chain couples TRBV25-1 to TRBJ2-1; possible D gene TRBD2, 5 bases. The CDR3 is made up of 15 amino acids. Germline-derived CDR1 and CDR2 are MGHDK and SYGVNS. With 8 bases removed from V and 0 bases from J, the gap between germline ends came to 14 bases. The CDR3 sequence: CASGGGPTSYNEQFF. DNA of the CDR3: TGTGCCAGCGGAGGTGGCCCGACCTCCTACAATGAGCAGTTCTTC.

This clonotype showed up just a few times. This chain connects TRBV7-9 to TRBJ2-4; TRBD1 matches at 7 bases. The CDR3 totals 15 residues. Germline assignment: CDR1 SEHNR and CDR2 FQNEAQ (reference sequence). The V segment lost 2 bases and the J segment 1 base; nucleotides outside the gene matches: 2. The CDR3 protein is CASSLTDRAKNIQYF. The DNA of the CDR3 is TGTGCCAGCAGCTTAACGGACAGGGCCAAAAACATTCAGTACTTC.

This clonotype was counted only a few times. The chain employs TRBV4-2 and TRBJ2-3; D unclear. The length of the CDR3 is 14 residues. The V gene's germline CDR1 is LGHNA and CDR2 YNFKEQ. The ends were cut back, 0 bases at V and 2 bases at J, with 6 bases in the middle. CDR3 in DNA: TGTGCCAGCAGCCAAGAAAACCCCACAGATACGCAGTATTTT. It translates to CASSQENPTDTQYF.

The chain employs TRBV20-1 and TRBJ1-1, with D uncertain. The CDR3 sequence is 13 residues long. Trimming shortened V by 5 bases and J by 1 base, and 11 bases separated the two germline ends. The germline V gene encodes CDR1 DFQATT and CDR2 SNEGSKA (reference sequence). This CDR3 is CSALRHGNTEAFF. In nucleotides, the CDR3 is TGCAGTGCTCTTCGTCATGGGAACACTGAAGCTTTCTTT.

V gene TRBV12-3 or TRBV12-4 combines with J gene TRBJ1-1; D remains ambiguous. V lost 2 bases to trimming and J lost 4 bases, with 11 bases between them. The CDR3 consists of 14 residues. The CDR3 protein is CASSLWDLSTEAFF. The CDR3 nucleotides read TGTGCCAGCAGTTTATGGGATTTGAGCACTGAAGCTTTCTTT.

V usage is TRBV5-1 and J usage is TRBJ2-3, with TRBD2 identical over 7 bases. CDR3 length: 18 amino acids. Germline assignment: CDR1 SGHRS and CDR2 YFSETQ. Trimming cost V 3 bases and J 0 bases; bases outside gene matches: 13. The CDR3 region has the DNA TGCGCCAGCAGCTCATTCTCGGCTAGCGGTTCTAGCACAGATACGCAGTATTTT. Its protein is CASSSFSASGSSTDTQYF. The whole variable domain, remainder taken from reference TRBV5-1 and TRBJ2-3, is KAGVTQTPRYLIKTRGQQVTLSCSPISGHRSVSWYQQTPGQGLQFLFEYFSETQRNKGNFPGRFSGRQFSNSRSEMNVSTLELGDSALYLCASSSFSASGSSTDTQYFGPGTRLTVL.

This clonotype was observed a handful of times. This chain joins TRBV6-6 and TRBJ1-2; the match to TRBD1 covers 8 bases. With V trimmed by 8 bases and J by 8 bases, 7 bases remained unmatched. Per germline, CDR1 MNHNY and CDR2 SVGAGI (reference sequence). The CDR3 extends over 12 amino acids. DNA for the CDR3: TGTGCCAGCGAGGACAGGGTATACGGCTACACCTTC. Encoded protein: CASEDRVYGYTF.

The CDR3 nucleotides read TGTGCCATCAGGACCCACAACTCTGGGGCCAACGTCCTGACTTTC. It encodes CAIRTHNSGANVLTF. The chain recombines TRBV10-3 with TRBJ2-6; unclear D gene. Per germline, CDR1 ENHRY and CDR2 SYGVKD. CDR3 length: 15 residues. The ends were cut back, 6 bases at V and 0 bases at J, with 9 bases in the middle.

This clonotype was observed a handful of times. The genes are TRBV5-1 and TRBJ2-1; 11 positions match TRBD2. Matching the DNA end better, TRBJ2-7 makes the J call doubtful. This CDR3 spans 14 amino acids. The germline V gene encodes CDR1 SGHRS and CDR2 YFSETQ. CDR3 sequence (DNA): TGCGCCAGCAGCTCTAGCGGGAGGTACAATGAGCAGTACTTC. Amino acids: CASSSSGRYNEQYF.

Notes on this clonotype: The junction and the germline gene differ at one end; a read error may be behind it. The V gene is TRBV12-3 or TRBV12-4, the J gene TRBJ2-3; D not resolved. The CDR3 length is 14 residues. The CDR3 coding sequence is TGTACCAGCAGTTTTGAGCAGGCAGCAGATACGCAGTATTTT. Translation gives CTSSFEQAADTQYF.

The rearrangement links TRBV2 to TRBJ1-5; 11 bases align to TRBD1. The trim removed 6 bases at V and 9 bases at J, leaving 1 base unmatched. Germline V gene data show CDR1 as SNHLY and CDR2 as FYNNEI. The CDR3 runs 12 residues. CDR3 in DNA: TGTGCCAGCAGAGGGACAGGGGGGCCCCAGCATTTT. Its translation: CASRGTGGPQHF.

This clonotype was recorded only once. A much larger clone differs by one base, so this may be a read error. The chain's CDR3 is CASSVSGQNYGCTF. As DNA, the CDR3 is TGTGCCAGCAGCGTATCGGGACAAAACTATGGCTGCACCTTC. The rearrangement joins TRBV9 to TRBJ1-2, with D maybe TRBD1 (6 bases). The CDR3 covers 14 residues. The germline CDR1 and CDR2 sequences are SGDLS and YYNGEE.

About this clonotype itself: Possible read error: a much larger clone is one base away. This CDR3 is missing its conserved last phenylalanine or tryptophan, likely due to a read error. This sequence joins TRBV12-3 or TRBV12-4 and TRBJ2-3; D call uncertain. V lost 3 bases, J lost 5 bases, and 6 bases lay in between. This CDR3 has 12 amino acids. CDR3 residues: CASSFSVDTQYY. The CDR3 DNA is TGTGCCAGCAGTTTCTCGGTAGATACGCAGTATTAT.

This clonotype was seen ten or more times. The chain employs TRBV5-1 and TRBJ2-5; D may be TRBD1 (6 bases). The CDR3 loop spans 16 amino acids. V gave up 0 bases and J gave up 1 base, with 13 bases separating them. Germline assignment: CDR1 SGHRS and CDR2 YFSETQ. The CDR3 loop reads CASSLVYTGPQETQYF. CDR3 coding DNA: TGCGCCAGCAGCTTGGTATATACAGGGCCCCAAGAGACCCAGTACTTC.

This chain joins TRBV25-1 and TRBJ2-1; 14 bases map to TRBD2. Losses at the gene ends were 11 bases for V and 11 bases for J; bases not matched to a gene: 11. The CDR3 sequence is 14 residues long. The germline V gene has CDR1 MGHDK and CDR2 SYGVNS. The CDR3 DNA reads as TGTGCCGGGCCCGGGACTAGCGGGAGTAGGAAGCAGTTCTTC. Protein: CAGPGTSGSRKQFF.

This clonotype was observed a handful of times. The chain uses TRBV11-2 and TRBJ2-4, with D tentatively TRBD2 (7 bases). This CDR3 contains 16 residues. Trimming took off 7 bases at V and 5 bases at J, with 21 bases between the two ends. Germline V lookup: CDR1 SGHAT, CDR2 FQNNGV. The CDR3 nucleotides read TGTGCCAGCATCACTAGGGAGGGAGGGGGGCAAAACATTCAGTACTTC. This sequence encodes CASITREGGGQNIQYF.

The CDR3 loop is CASSFVQGAGETQYF. Here the CDR3 DNA reads TGCGCCAGCAGCTTCGTACAGGGGGCAGGAGAGACCCAGTACTTC. The rearrangement links TRBV5-1 to TRBJ2-7; 9 bases line up with TRBD1. The J call is doubtful: the DNA matches TRBJ2-5 better. The CDR3 consists of 15 residues. Germline V CDR1 and CDR2: SGHRS, YFSETQ.

This clonotype was found a few times. The chain links TRBV6-5 to TRBJ1-1; 7 positions agree with TRBD1. CDR3 length: 13 residues. Germline-derived CDR1 and CDR2 are MNHEY and SVGAGI. The V and J ends lost 8 bases and 5 bases, in that order; junction bases with no gene match: 8. The CDR3: CASEDRVRTEAFF. Written as DNA, the CDR3 is TGTGCCAGCGAAGACAGGGTAAGGACTGAAGCTTTCTTT.

In its sample, this clonotype was seen many times. This sequence joins TRBV6-6 and TRBJ1-2, with TRBD1 matching 9 bases. CDR1 MNHNY and CDR2 SVGAGI come from the germline V gene (reference sequence). This CDR3 is built from 14 residues. V trimming: 0 bases; J trimming: 4 bases; junction bases outside the gene matches: 0. Here the CDR3 DNA reads TGTGCCAGCAGTTACTCGGACAGGGGCTATGGCTACACCTTC. Its protein product is CASSYSDRGYGYTF.

The V call is TRBV20-1, the J call TRBJ2-1; D gene uncertain. The CDR3 spans 13 residues. CDR1 is DFQATT, CDR2 SNEGSKA, per germline (reference sequence). The V end was cut by 5 bases, the J end by 7 bases, with 15 bases between. The CDR3, as DNA: TGCAGTGCTCGACAACCCTACCGTAATGAGCAGTTCTTC. Translating gives CSARQPYRNEQFF.

This clonotype was counted a few times. For the CDR3, the DNA is TGCAGTGCCAGGGGGTCCTATTCGGCAGGGGAGGGGGGCACAGATACGCAGTATTTT. The encoded protein is CSARGSYSAGEGGTDTQYF. The V gene is TRBV20-1, the J gene TRBJ2-3; D is possibly TRBD1 or TRBD2 (7 bases each). Germline-derived CDR1 and CDR2 are DFQATT and SNEGSKA (reference sequence). The CDR3 consists of 19 residues. V shed 6 bases and J shed 1 base, with 29 bases lying between them.

This clonotype showed up many times. The CDR3 protein is CASLQVNYGYTF. CDR3 DNA: TGTGCCAGCCTACAGGTTAACTATGGCTACACCTTC. J is TRBJ1-2 and V is TRBV10-3, with TRBD1 as a possible D gene (5 bases). The CDR3 totals 12 residues. The V gene's germline CDR1 is ENHRY and CDR2 SYGVKD. The V end was cut by 10 bases, the J end by 1 base, with 10 bases between.

In this sample, this clonotype turned up many times. The chain joins TRBV20-1 to TRBJ2-3; D may be TRBD1 (6 bases). The CDR3 is made up of 15 amino acids. Looked up from germline, CDR1 is DFQATT and CDR2 is SNEGSKA (reference sequence). Trimming removed 3 bases at V and 1 base at J, with 14 bases between. The CDR3 region is CSASDARQGTDTQYF. CDR3 nucleotide sequence: TGCAGTGCTAGTGATGCGAGACAGGGCACAGATACGCAGTATTTT.

In regard to this clonotype: Just one base apart from a much larger clone, this may be a read error. The chain couples TRBV4-1 to TRBJ1-2; D is uncertain. The V end lost 3 bases, the J end lost 6 bases, and 20 bases lay between the germline ends. This CDR3 contains 16 residues. CDR1 and CDR2 from the germline V gene are MGHRA and YSYEKL. CDR3 loop: CASSQTLLAGKDGYTF. CDR3 DNA sequence: TGCGCCAGCAGCCAGACCCTCCTGGCTGGGAAAGATGGCTACACCTTC.

The V call is TRBV4-2, the J call TRBJ2-3, with D possibly TRBD2 on 5 matching bases. V shed 0 bases and J shed 2 bases, with 18 bases lying between them. The CDR3 consists of 18 residues. The germline V gene has CDR1 LGHNA and CDR2 YNFKEQ. The CDR3 protein is CASSQDTPSGSVTDTQYF. DNA of the CDR3: TGTGCCAGCAGCCAAGATACCCCTTCGGGTAGCGTCACAGATACGCAGTATTTT.